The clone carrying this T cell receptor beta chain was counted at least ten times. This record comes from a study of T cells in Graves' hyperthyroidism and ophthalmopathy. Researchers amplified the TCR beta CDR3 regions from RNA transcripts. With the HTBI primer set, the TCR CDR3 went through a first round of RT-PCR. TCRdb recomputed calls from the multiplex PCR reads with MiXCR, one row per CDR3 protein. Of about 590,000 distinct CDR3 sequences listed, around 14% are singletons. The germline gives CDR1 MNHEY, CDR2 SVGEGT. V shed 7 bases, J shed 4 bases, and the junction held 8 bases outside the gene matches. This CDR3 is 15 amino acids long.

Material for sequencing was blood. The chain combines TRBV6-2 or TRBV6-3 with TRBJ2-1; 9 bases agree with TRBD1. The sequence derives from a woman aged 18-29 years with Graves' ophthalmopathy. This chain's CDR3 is CASTLDRGGYNEQFF. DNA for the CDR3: TGTGCCAGCACCCTCGACAGGGGGGGGTACAATGAGCAGTTCTTC.